Each of the 20 T cell receptor beta chains below was sequenced from the same sample in a study of T cells after yellow fever vaccination. A single record per CDR3 protein comes from TCRdb applying MiXCR to the 5' RACE reads. The data hold roughly 310,000 distinct CDR3 sequences, with approximately 3.8% observed a single time. This specimen was PBMCs, taken on the day of the yellow fever booster vaccination. These receptor sequences come from a man between 18 and 35 years old who received the YFV17D yellow fever vaccine.

Many counts were recorded for this clonotype. The V gene is TRBV7-2, the J gene TRBJ2-4; 8 nucleotides align to TRBD2. The CDR3 sequence is 19 residues long. Germline CDR1 is SGHTA and CDR2 is FQGNSA. V was clipped by 5 bases and J by 0 bases; unmatched bases: 15. This CDR3 reads CASSPLGGGPDRAKNIQYF. The DNA for the CDR3 is TGTGCCAGCAGCCCGCTTGGCGGGGGGCCCGACAGAGCCAAAAACATTCAGTACTTC.

The chain recombines TRBV11-2 with TRBJ2-4; D might be TRBD1 or TRBD2, each matching 5 bases. CDR1 and CDR2 (germline): SGHAT, FQNNGV. The CDR3 is made up of 13 amino acids. V lost 5 bases, J lost 12 bases, and 17 bases lay in between. DNA for the CDR3: TGTGCCAGCAGCCGAGTTTCCCGGGACGATCAGTACTTC. It specifies CASSRVSRDDQYF. The variable domain in full, with the rest retrieved from reference TRBV11-2 and TRBJ2-4, is EAGVAQSPRYKIIEKRQSVAFWCNPISGHATLYWYQQILGQGPKLLIQFQNNGVVDDSQLPKDRFSAERLKGVDSTLKIQPAKLEDSAVYLCASSRVSRDDQYFGAGTRLSVL.

This clonotype was recorded many times. The chain uses TRBV2 and TRBJ2-1; no clear D. Trimming removed 4 bases from V and 2 bases from J, with 3 bases in between. The CDR3 runs 12 residues. Germline V gene sequence: CDR1 SNHLY, CDR2 FYNNEI. The CDR3 reads CASSGPYNEQFF. The DNA for the CDR3 is TGTGCCAGCAGTGGACCCTACAATGAGCAGTTCTTC.

Only a few counts were recorded for this clonotype. The genes are TRBV7-9 and TRBJ2-1, with D perhaps given as TRBD1 or TRBD2 (6 bases each). This CDR3 region has 13 residues. Germline CDR1 reads SEHNR; CDR2 reads FQNEAQ (reference sequence). Trimming pared 2 bases from V and 8 bases from J, leaving 10 bases between. The CDR3: CASSLKGGDEQFF. CDR3 nucleotides: TGTGCCAGCAGCTTAAAGGGGGGCGATGAGCAGTTCTTC.

This clonotype turned up a few times. J is TRBJ1-2 and V is TRBV2; TRBD1 matches 7 bases. Losses at the gene ends were 8 bases for V and 8 bases for J; bases not matched to a gene: 11. The CDR3 consists of 13 residues. Germline V gives CDR1 SNHLY, CDR2 FYNNEI. CDR3 sequence reads: CASEWDSPSGYTF. In DNA form, the CDR3 reads TGTGCCAGCGAGTGGGACAGTCCTTCCGGCTACACCTTC.

The V and J genes are TRBV7-9 and TRBJ2-3; 15 nucleotides line up with TRBD2. Trimming at V came to 5 bases and at J to 6 bases, leaving 12 bases not matched to a gene. Germline loops: CDR1 SEHNR, CDR2 FQNEAQ (reference sequence). The CDR3 has 18 amino acids. The CDR3 sequence is CASSRIPGLAGGGDTQYF. As DNA, the CDR3 is TGTGCCAGCAGCCGTATACCGGGACTAGCGGGAGGAGGCGATACGCAGTATTTT.

The V and J genes are TRBV15 and TRBJ1-5; D is unresolved. The CDR3 consists of 12 residues. Germline V gene lookup returns CDR1 LNHNV and CDR2 YYDKDF (reference sequence). V gave up 5 bases and J gave up 7 bases, with 9 bases separating them. CDR3 protein: CATSPQDQPQHF. In DNA form, the CDR3 reads TGTGCCACCAGCCCCCAGGACCAGCCCCAGCATTTT.

This chain uses TRBV30 with TRBJ2-3; TRBD1 aligns across 9 bases. V shed 2 bases, J shed 4 bases, and the junction held 13 bases outside the gene matches. CDR1 is GTSNPN and CDR2 is SVGIG in the germline V gene (reference sequence). This CDR3 contains 17 residues. CDR3 coding DNA: TGTGCCTGGAGTATCATCTCGGGACAGGGTTTCTCAGATACGCAGTATTTT. Translated: CAWSIISGQGFSDTQYF.

This clonotype was picked up many times. This chain joins TRBV20-1 and TRBJ2-2; no clear D gene. The CDR3 runs 13 residues. V gave up 3 bases and J gave up 2 bases, with 7 bases separating them. Germline V CDR1 and CDR2: DFQATT, SNEGSKA (reference sequence). This chain's CDR3 is CSARRGNTGELFF. Here the CDR3 DNA reads TGCAGTGCTAGGCGTGGTAACACCGGGGAGCTGTTTTTT.

This clonotype was seen only a few times. The V call is TRBV9, the J call TRBJ2-1, with 11 bases lining up with TRBD1. Looked up from germline, CDR1 is SGDLS and CDR2 is YYNGEE. This CDR3 is 16 amino acids long. The V and J ends lost 4 bases and 4 bases, in that order; junction bases with no gene match: 7. CDR3 residues: CASSIGGTGGYNEQFF. Here the CDR3 DNA reads TGTGCCAGCAGCATTGGCGGGACAGGGGGTTACAATGAGCAGTTCTTC.

This clonotype was recorded many times. The V gene is TRBV7-6, the J gene TRBJ2-3; TRBD2 matches at 10 bases. With V trimmed by 6 bases and J by 8 bases, 8 bases remained unmatched. This CDR3 spans 14 amino acids. Germline loops: CDR1 SGHVS, CDR2 FNYEAQ. This CDR3 is CASSLAGDRGTQYF. The CDR3 DNA follows: TGTGCCAGCAGTCTAGCGGGGGATAGGGGTACGCAGTATTTT.

This clonotype was counted many times. The genes are TRBV10-3 and TRBJ1-1; D not certain. CDR1 is ENHRY and CDR2 is SYGVKD in the germline V gene. This CDR3 contains 12 residues. Trimming took 7 bases from V and 3 from J, leaving 9 bases between them. This chain's CDR3 is CAITGKDTEAFF. DNA for the CDR3: TGTGCCATCACCGGGAAGGACACTGAAGCTTTCTTT.

This clonotype was seen many times. The chain's CDR3 is CSPSTGSNTEAFF. In nucleotides, the CDR3 is TGCAGTCCCTCGACAGGGTCGAACACTGAAGCTTTCTTT. The chain employs TRBV20-1 and TRBJ1-1, with 7 bases lining up with TRBD1. CDR1 is DFQATT and CDR2 is SNEGSKA in the germline V gene (reference sequence). After removal of 8 bases from V and 1 base from J, the junction contained 7 bases not matched to a gene. This CDR3 is 13 amino acids long.

There are many counts of this clonotype. The V and J genes are TRBV20-1 and TRBJ2-5; D might be TRBD2 (6 bases). V lost 5 bases and J lost 2, with 12 bases in between. Looked up from germline, CDR1 is DFQATT and CDR2 is SNEGSKA (reference sequence). The CDR3 runs to 13 residues. For the CDR3, the DNA is TGCAGTGCTGGGCTGGGACTGCAAGAGACCCAGTACTTC. Protein: CSAGLGLQETQYF.

The chain recombines TRBV7-8 with TRBJ2-2; 9 nucleotides match TRBD2. The germline V gene has CDR1 SGHVS and CDR2 FQNEAQ. V dropped 4 bases and J dropped 7; count of bases not matched to a gene: 13. The CDR3 consists of 17 residues. The CDR3 protein is CASSSKRRGGSHGELFF. In DNA, the CDR3 is TGTGCCAGCAGCTCGAAGCGGCGGGGGGGCTCACACGGGGAGCTGTTTTTT.

This clonotype was seen repeatedly, ten times or more. The chain has TRBV4-1 and TRBJ2-7; TRBD1 matches 11 bases. Germline V gene sequence: CDR1 MGHRA, CDR2 YSYEKL. This CDR3 has 14 residues. With 5 bases clipped from V and 2 bases from J, the junction kept 2 bases outside the gene matches. The CDR3 sequence: CASSAGQGAYEQYF. The CDR3, as DNA: TGCGCCAGCAGCGCGGGACAGGGGGCCTACGAGCAGTACTTC.

The table lists this clonotype with a few counts. This chain uses TRBV5-5 with TRBJ2-3; weak D call: TRBD1 (6 bases). Per germline, CDR1 SGHKS and CDR2 YYEKEE (reference sequence). Trimming cost V 4 bases and J 2 bases, with 14 bases left between them. This CDR3 contains 15 residues. CDR3: CASSPTGQLTDTQYF. Here the CDR3 DNA reads TGTGCCAGCAGCCCGACAGGACAACTCACAGATACGCAGTATTTT. Based on the CDR3 plus reference TRBV5-5 and TRBJ2-3, the full variable domain is DAGVTQSPTHLIKTRGQQVTLRCSPISGHKSVSWYQQVLGQGPQFIFQYYEKEERGRGNFPDRFSARQFPNYSSELNVNALLLGDSALYLCASSPTGQLTDTQYFGPGTRLTVL.

This clonotype came up many times. The chain has TRBV9 and TRBJ2-2; tentative D call: TRBD1 (6 bases). CDR3 length: 16 residues. V shed 4 bases and J shed 0 bases, with 13 bases lying between them. Germline loops: CDR1 SGDLS, CDR2 YYNGEE. The CDR3, as DNA: TGTGCCAGCAGCCCCAGGGGAGCAACGAACACCGGGGAGCTGTTTTTT. Encoded protein: CASSPRGATNTGELFF.

V and J are TRBV7-6 and TRBJ2-1, with 8 bases fitting TRBD2. CDR3 length equals 13 residues. Germline-derived CDR1 and CDR2 are SGHVS and FNYEAQ. V was pared by 7 bases and J by 8 bases, with 7 bases of the junction left unmatched. CDR3 DNA: TGTGCCAGCACCGGGGGGGCGCGCTATGAGCAGTTCTTC. Protein sequence: CASTGGARYEQFF. Together with reference TRBV7-6 and TRBJ2-1, the CDR3 gives the full variable domain: GAGVSQSPRYKVTKRGQDVALRCDPISGHVSLYWYRQALGQGPEFLTYFNYEAQQDKSGLPNDRFSAERPEGSISTLTIQRTEQRDSAMYRCASTGGARYEQFFGPGTRLTVL.

The chain uses TRBV6-2 or TRBV6-3 and TRBJ1-2, with 8 bases aligning to TRBD1. V dropped 6 bases and J dropped 4; count of bases not matched to a gene: 13. The CDR3 extends over 16 amino acids. CDR1 MNHEY and CDR2 SVGEGT come from the germline V gene. The CDR3 sequence: CASRTGGALSSYGYTF. Written as DNA, the CDR3 is TGTGCCAGCAGAACAGGGGGAGCCCTCTCCTCCTATGGCTACACCTTC.